This T cell receptor (beta chain) was found in a study of post-analysis software for immune sequencing data. Carried by the TCR beta cDNA libraries were unique molecular identifiers. Each sample of roughly 0.95 to 10 million input T cells yielded 500,000 or so cDNA molecules, so each molecule approximated one T cell. TCRdb passed the PCR reads through MiXCR, listing each CDR3 protein once. The data show about 540,000 distinct CDR3 sequences, under 40% seen once. This clonotype was counted many times. Antigen: not known. In germline, CDR1 is DFQATT, CDR2 SNEGSKA (reference sequence). V was clipped by 3 bases and J by 3 bases; unmatched bases: 3. This CDR3 is 14 amino acids long. Study-level findings and limits: Among roughly 5 TRBV segments more frequent in patients than controls were TRBV5-6, TRBV5-1 and TRBV20-1.

The clonotype originates from a girl under 18 with multiple sclerosis. The J gene is TRBJ2-5, the V gene TRBV20-1; the match to TRBD2 covers 11 bases. Sample: blood. CDR3 coding DNA: TGCAGTGCTAGTATACTAGCGGGGGAAGAGACCCAGTACTTC. Its protein is CSASILAGEETQYF.